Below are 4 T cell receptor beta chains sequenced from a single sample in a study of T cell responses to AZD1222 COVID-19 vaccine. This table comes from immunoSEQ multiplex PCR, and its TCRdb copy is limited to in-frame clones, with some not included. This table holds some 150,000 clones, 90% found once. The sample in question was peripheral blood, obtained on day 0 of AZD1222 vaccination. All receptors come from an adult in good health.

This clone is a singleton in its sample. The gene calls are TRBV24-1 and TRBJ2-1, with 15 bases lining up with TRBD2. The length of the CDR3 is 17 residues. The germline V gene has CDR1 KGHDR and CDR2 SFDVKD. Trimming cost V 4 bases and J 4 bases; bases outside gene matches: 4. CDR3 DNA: TGTGCCACCAGTGAGCCGGGACTAGCGGGAGGTTACAATGAGCAGTTCTTC. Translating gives CATSEPGLAGGYNEQFF.

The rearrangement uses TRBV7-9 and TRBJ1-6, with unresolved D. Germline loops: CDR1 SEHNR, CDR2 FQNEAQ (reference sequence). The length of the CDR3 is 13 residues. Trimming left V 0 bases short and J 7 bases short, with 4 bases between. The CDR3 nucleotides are TGTGCCAGCAGCTTAGCGCAGAATTCACCCCTCCACTTT. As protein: CASSLAQNSPLHF.

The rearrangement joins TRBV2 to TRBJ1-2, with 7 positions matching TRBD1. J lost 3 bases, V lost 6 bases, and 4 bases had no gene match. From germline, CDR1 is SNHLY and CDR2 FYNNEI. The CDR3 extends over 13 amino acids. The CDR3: CASRGQPDYGYTF. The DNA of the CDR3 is TGTGCCAGCAGGGGACAGCCGGACTATGGCTACACCTTC. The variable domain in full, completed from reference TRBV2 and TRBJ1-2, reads EPEVTQTPSHQVTQMGQEVILRCVPISNHLYFYWYRQILGQKVEFLVSFYNNEISEKSEIFDDQFSVERPDGSNFTLKIRSTKLEDSAMYFCASRGQPDYGYTFGSGTRLTVV.

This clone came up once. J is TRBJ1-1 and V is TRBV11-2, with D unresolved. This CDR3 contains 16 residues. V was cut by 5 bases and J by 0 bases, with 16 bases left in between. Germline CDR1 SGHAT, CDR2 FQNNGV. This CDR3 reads CASSPWGHNMNTEAFF. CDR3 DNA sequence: TGTGCCAGCAGCCCTTGGGGTCATAACATGAACACTGAAGCTTTCTTT.